This TCR beta chain came from a study of T cell responses to AZD1222 COVID-19 vaccine. Germline V gene sequence: CDR1 SGHAT, CDR2 FQNNGV. CDR3 length equals 15 residues. The V segment lost 1 base and the J segment 1 base; nucleotides outside the gene matches: 2. Repertoires were generated with immunoSEQ multiplex PCR, while TCRdb's copy carries only in-frame clones and drops some. The sample lists under 150,000 clones; just over 90% were seen once. General observations from the study: Nearly half of the spike-specific TCRs reportedly recognize variant regions that carry no mutations. Without day 14 samples, only post-peak T cell repertoires were studied.

Comment on this clone: Its antigen is still unknown.

The sequence derives from an adult in good health. The rearrangement links TRBV11-2 to TRBJ2-7; 9 bases align to TRBD2. This material consisted of peripheral blood, taken on day 0 of AZD1222 vaccination. The CDR3 DNA sequence: TGTGCCAGCAGCTTAGGCCTAGCGGGATCCTACGAGCAGTACTTC. Translated, it gives CASSLGLAGSYEQYF.